This TCR beta chain was retrieved from a study of T cell responses to AZD1222 COVID-19 vaccine. Trimming took off 5 bases at V and 0 bases at J, with 13 bases between the two ends. Germline V lookup: CDR1 LNHNV, CDR2 YYDKDF (reference sequence). The CDR3 is made up of 15 amino acids. Measured with immunoSEQ multiplex PCR; TCRdb has only the in-frame clones, and not every one. The sample lists approximately 150,000 clones, roughly 92% seen once, with 9% to 9.5% in the top ten. Findings and caveats of the study: Nearly half of spike-specific TCRs reportedly target variant regions that are unmutated in the B.1.351 and B.1.1.7 variants. Baseline seropositivity occurred in only six AZD1222 recipients. Across spike, vaccine-associated CD4 TCRs were found, dominant at 160-218 and 743-854.

As regards this clone: The target antigen is unknown.

This receptor was identified in an adult who received the AZD1222 COVID-19 vaccine. The source was peripheral blood, collected 28 days after the second AZD1222 dose. This sequence joins TRBV15 and TRBJ1-2; D not certain. CDR3 sequence reads: CATSFWPGANYGYTF. The DNA of the CDR3 is TGTGCCACCAGCTTTTGGCCAGGAGCTAACTATGGCTACACCTTC.